This T cell receptor (beta chain) was sequenced in a study of CD8+CD57+ T cells in acquired aplastic anemia. For CDR3 and TCR beta VDJ profiling, genomic DNA was the template used. One entry per CDR3 protein results from TCRdb running MiXCR on the reads. The data contain around 500,000 distinct CDR3 sequences, over 25% of them singletons. In its sample, this clonotype was seen a few times. Germline CDR1 and CDR2: LGHDT and YNNKEL (reference sequence). Trimming cost V 5 bases and J 7 bases, with 12 bases left between them. CDR3 size: 12 residues. Patients chosen for sequencing had shown CD8+CD57+ cell expansion by flow cytometry.

The receptor's source is a human donor with aplastic anemia. The sample consisted of sorted CD4+, CD8+, or CD8+CD57+ T cells (not recorded which) from PBMCs. The chain has TRBV3-1 and TRBJ2-7, with D tentatively TRBD2 (5 bases). CDR3 sequence (DNA): TGTGCCAGCAGCGATACTAGTCGGGAGCAGTACTTC. This translates into CASSDTSREQYF.